The clone carrying this T cell receptor beta chain was counted many times. This record comes from a study of T cells in Graves' hyperthyroidism and ophthalmopathy. If no ophthalmopathy progression occurred within 18 months, Graves' hyperthyroidism was stable. Patients having uncontrolled infection, another autoimmune disease, pregnancy or lactation were not included. Clinical symptoms, serum thyroxine and TRAb, thyroid ultrasound and orbital computed tomography were used for the diagnoses. Amplification of TCR beta CDR3 regions was performed using RNA transcripts as template. First-round RT-PCR with HTBI primers amplified the TCR CDR3 region. TCRdb ran MiXCR on the multiplex PCR reads and lists one entry per CDR3 protein. The repertoire has hundreds of thousands of distinct CDR3 sequences, approximately 19% of them found once; the top ten carry 3.7%. The CDR3 has 14 residues. V lost 6 bases and J 0 bases, leaving 12 bases between the germline ends. Per the germline V gene, CDR1 is MNHNS and CDR2 is SASEGT.

The receptor was derived from a woman between 18 and 30 years old with Graves' hyperthyroidism. Sequencing was done on a sample of blood. The chain employs TRBV6-1 and TRBJ2-7; possibly TRBD1 for D (5 bases). Written as DNA, the CDR3 is TGTGCCAGCAGGCAGACAGTTAGCTCCTACGAGCAGTACTTC. It yields the protein CASRQTVSSYEQYF.